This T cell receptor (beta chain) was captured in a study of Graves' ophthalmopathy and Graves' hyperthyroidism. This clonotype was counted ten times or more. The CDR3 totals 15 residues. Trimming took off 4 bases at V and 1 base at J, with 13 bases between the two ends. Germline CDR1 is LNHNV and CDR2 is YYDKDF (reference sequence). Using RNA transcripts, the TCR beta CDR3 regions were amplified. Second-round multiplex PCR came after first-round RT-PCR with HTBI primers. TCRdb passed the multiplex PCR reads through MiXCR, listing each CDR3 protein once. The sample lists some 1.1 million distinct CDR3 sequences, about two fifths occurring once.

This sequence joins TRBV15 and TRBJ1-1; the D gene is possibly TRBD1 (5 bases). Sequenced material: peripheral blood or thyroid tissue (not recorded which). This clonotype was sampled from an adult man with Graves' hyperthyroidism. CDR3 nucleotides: TGTGCCACCAGCACCCCACGGGACGGGAACACTGAAGCTTTCTTT. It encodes CATSTPRDGNTEAFF.